This T cell receptor (beta chain) is from a study of response to subunit inactivated influenza vaccine. The germline V gene has CDR1 SGHAT and CDR2 FQNNGV. Trimming took 3 bases from V and 0 from J; bases not matched to a gene: 6. This CDR3 is 17 amino acids long. This clonotype was counted a few times. Its cognate antigen is unknown. TCRdb ran MiXCR on the RT-PCR reads and lists one entry per CDR3 protein. Of around 570,000 distinct CDR3 sequences listed, 7.6% are singletons. The study, taken as a whole, reports: Authors proposed each seasonal influenza vaccination draws in few new T cells.

This material consisted of PBMCs from blood, taken less than 30 months after vaccination. This receptor was identified in a man between 50 and 75 years old who received an inactivated influenza vaccine. The rearrangement links TRBV11-2 to TRBJ2-1; 9 nucleotides agree with TRBD1. Written as DNA, the CDR3 is TGTGCCAGCAGCTTCATACGGGGACAGGGCTCCTACAATGAGCAGTTCTTC. Translated: CASSFIRGQGSYNEQFF. Full variable domain (missing parts from reference TRBV11-2 and TRBJ2-1): EAGVAQSPRYKIIEKRQSVAFWCNPISGHATLYWYQQILGQGPKLLIQFQNNGVVDDSQLPKDRFSAERLKGVDSTLKIQPAKLEDSAVYLCASSFIRGQGSYNEQFFGPGTRLTVL.